This T cell receptor beta chain was sequenced in a study of CD8+CD57+ T cells in acquired aplastic anemia. Broader study findings: Around 27 CD8+ CDR3 sequences occurred in both the patients and the controls.

Between the trimmed V and J ends, which lost 5 bases and 0 bases, there was a span of 17 bases. Germline V lookup: CDR1 SNHLY, CDR2 FYNNEI. CDR3 length: 16 residues. Genomic DNA constituted the template upon which TCR beta VDJ and CDR3 profiling was performed. MiXCR, run by TCRdb on the reads, gives a single entry per CDR3 protein. The sample contains around 200,000 distinct CDR3 sequences, 60% to 65% of which appear only once. Details on this clonotype: The antigen is not known.

The clonotype comes from a human donor in good health. The chain uses TRBV2 and TRBJ2-7; the D gene is possibly TRBD1 (6 bases). Input material: sorted CD4+, CD8+, or CD8+CD57+ T cells (not recorded which) from PBMCs. Here the CDR3 DNA reads TGTGCCAGCAGTAATACAGGGCTCTCGAGCTCCTACGAGCAGTACTTC. Protein sequence: CASSNTGLSSSYEQYF.